The 23 T cell receptor beta chains below come from one sample, sequenced in a study of cytomegalovirus exposure and HLA in healthy donors. The method was immunoSEQ multiplex PCR; TCRdb's version includes in-frame clones alone and lacks a portion of them. The sample lists some 64,000 clones; around 97% were seen once. Source material: PBMCs. All receptors come from a woman aged 18 to 35 in good health and CMV-seropositive.

The chain has TRBV7-2 and TRBJ1-5, with 8 bases identical to TRBD1. Per germline, CDR1 SGHTA and CDR2 FQGNSA. V was clipped by 5 bases and J by 2 bases; unmatched bases: 5. The CDR3 sequence is 15 residues long. The CDR3 DNA sequence: TGTGCCAGCAGCATGGCAGGGGGCGGCAATCAGCCCCAGCATTTT. It is translated as CASSMAGGGNQPQHF.

This clone appeared once. The chain employs TRBV19 and TRBJ2-2; 10 positions match TRBD2. Germline assignment: CDR1 LNHDA and CDR2 SQIVND (reference sequence). The CDR3 consists of 12 residues. This CDR3 reads CGSGGGTGELFF. CDR3 bases: TGTGGGAGCGGGGGGGGCACCGGGGAGCTGTTTTTT.

The CDR3 region is CASSSRGELAAYNEQFF. The DNA of the CDR3 is TGTGCCAGCAGCTCGCGCGGGGAACTAGCGGCCTACAATGAGCAGTTCTTC. This sequence joins TRBV9 and TRBJ2-1; 8 bases are a match to TRBD2. Germline CDR1 is SGDLS and CDR2 is YYNGEE. This CDR3 has 17 amino acids. V trimming: 4 bases; J trimming: 2 bases; junction bases outside the gene matches: 11.

J is TRBJ2-7 and V is TRBV7-2; 7 bases match TRBD1. Trimming at V came to 6 bases and at J to 5 bases, leaving 7 bases not matched to a gene. The CDR3 has 13 residues. Germline V CDR1 and CDR2: SGHTA, FQGNSA. The CDR3 here is CASSSSTGNEQYF. The CDR3 nucleotides are TGTGCCAGCAGTTCCTCGACAGGGAACGAGCAGTACTTC. The whole variable domain, remainder taken from reference TRBV7-2 and TRBJ2-7, is GAGVSQSPSNKVTEKGKDVELRCDPISGHTALYWYRQSLGQGLEFLIYFQGNSAPDKSGLPSDRFSAERTGGSVSTLTIQRTQQEDSAVYLCASSSSTGNEQYFGPGTRLTVT.

This clone was seen more than once but under ten times. The V gene is TRBV4-2, the J gene TRBJ2-7; 8 bases are shared with TRBD1. CDR1 and CDR2 (germline): LGHNA, YNFKEQ. Trimming at V came to 0 bases and at J to 5 bases, leaving 6 bases not matched to a gene. CDR3 length equals 15 residues. CDR3: CASSQDSRGLNEQYF. The DNA of the CDR3 is TGTGCCAGCAGCCAAGATAGCAGGGGGCTAAACGAGCAGTACTTC.

The rearrangement uses TRBV19 and TRBJ2-2; maybe TRBD1 (8 bases). The V and J ends lost 5 bases and 3 bases respectively, with 16 bases between them. The CDR3 runs to 16 residues. Germline loops: CDR1 LNHDA, CDR2 SQIVND (reference sequence). The CDR3 DNA follows: TGTGCCAGTAGTCCCCGGACAGGGAGGGACACCGGGGAGCTGTTTTTT. It encodes CASSPRTGRDTGELFF.

This chain joins TRBV30 and TRBJ2-2; no clear D. The CDR3 sequence is 12 residues long. Germline values: CDR1 GTSNPN, CDR2 SVGIG (reference sequence). The ends were cut back, 2 bases at V and 3 bases at J, with 4 bases in the middle. CDR3 protein: CAWSHYTGELFF. CDR3 nucleotide sequence: TGTGCCTGGAGTCACTACACCGGGGAGCTGTTTTTT.

The chain uses TRBV5-4 and TRBJ2-7; 8 bases map to TRBD1. CDR1 and CDR2 (germline): SGHNT, YYREEE (reference sequence). The V and J ends lost 4 bases and 5 bases, in that order; junction bases with no gene match: 8. The CDR3 has 14 amino acids. CDR3 sequence (DNA): TGTGCCAGCAGCGCAGGACAGGGTCGGAACGAGCAGTACTTC. This sequence encodes CASSAGQGRNEQYF. The variable domain in full, with the rest retrieved from reference TRBV5-4 and TRBJ2-7, is ETGVTQSPTHLIKTRGQQVTLRCSSQSGHNTVSWYQQALGQGPQFIFQYYREEENGRGNFPPRFSGLQFPNYSSELNVNALELDDSALYLCASSAGQGRNEQYFGPGTRLTVT.

The table lists this clone with a count of one. The chain links TRBV11-2 to TRBJ2-7; D not certain. V was cut by 5 bases and J by 4 bases, with 6 bases left in between. The CDR3 is 11 residues long. The germline V gene has CDR1 SGHAT and CDR2 FQNNGV. The DNA for the CDR3 is TGTGCCAGCAGCGTCCATTACGAGCAGTACTTC. Translation gives CASSVHYEQYF.

This chain joins TRBV2 and TRBJ2-3; possibly TRBD1 for D (6 bases). Germline V gene lookup returns CDR1 SNHLY and CDR2 FYNNEI. The CDR3 totals 15 residues. Deletions cut 7 bases from V and 0 bases from J, with 14 bases between. The CDR3 loop reads CASTSQGTSTDTQYF. CDR3 DNA sequence: TGTGCCAGCACTTCACAGGGAACTAGCACAGATACGCAGTATTTT.

The chain uses TRBV2 and TRBJ2-7, with unresolved D. With 3 bases removed from V and 0 bases from J, the gap between germline ends came to 9 bases. The length of the CDR3 is 14 residues. Germline CDR1 is SNHLY and CDR2 is FYNNEI. DNA of the CDR3: TGTGCCAGCAGTGAGCAGACAACCTCCTACGAGCAGTACTTC. Its translation: CASSEQTTSYEQYF. Full variable domain (rest looked up from reference TRBV2 and TRBJ2-7): EPEVTQTPSHQVTQMGQEVILRCVPISNHLYFYWYRQILGQKVEFLVSFYNNEISEKSEIFDDQFSVERPDGSNFTLKIRSTKLEDSAMYFCASSEQTTSYEQYFGPGTRLTVT.

The DNA for the CDR3 is TGTGCCAGTAGTATCAGGTTTTCCTACGAGCAGTACTTC. Its protein product is CASSIRFSYEQYF. V usage is TRBV19 and J usage is TRBJ2-7; D unclear. Trimming cost V 3 bases and J 1 base, with 7 bases left between them. The CDR3 loop spans 13 amino acids. The germline V gene has CDR1 LNHDA and CDR2 SQIVND (reference sequence).

The CDR3 bases are TGTGCCAGCAGCTTGGAGTCTCAGGGGGCGCGCGAGCAGTACTTC. This translates into CASSLESQGAREQYF. The V call is TRBV5-4, the J call TRBJ2-7, with 8 bases matching TRBD1. Trimming at V came to 0 bases and at J to 6 bases, leaving 8 bases not matched to a gene. This CDR3 contains 15 residues. The germline CDR1 and CDR2 sequences are SGHNT and YYREEE (reference sequence).

The gene calls are TRBV5-4 and TRBJ2-7; perhaps TRBD2 as D (6 bases). V gave up 3 bases and J gave up 0 bases, with 10 bases separating them. The CDR3 has 14 amino acids. In germline, CDR1 is SGHNT, CDR2 YYREEE (reference sequence). The CDR3: CASSSPSVSYEQYF. CDR3 bases: TGTGCCAGCAGCTCCCCTAGCGTCTCCTACGAGCAGTACTTC.

This clone was seen a single time. J is TRBJ1-1 and V is TRBV27; the match to TRBD1 covers 9 bases. The CDR3 is 14 residues long. With V trimmed by 7 bases and J by 5 bases, 8 bases remained unmatched. Looked up from germline, CDR1 is MNHEY and CDR2 is SMNVEV (reference sequence). DNA for the CDR3: TGTGCCAGCACCTCGACAGGGGGGCTGACTGAAGCTTTCTTT. Translated, it gives CASTSTGGLTEAFF.

The rearrangement uses TRBV28 and TRBJ2-1; TRBD2 agrees at 10 bases. Germline V gives CDR1 MDHEN, CDR2 SYDVKM. CDR3 length equals 14 residues. J lost 3 bases, V lost 8 bases, and 4 bases had no gene match. The CDR3, as DNA: TGTGCCAGCCCCGGACTAGCGGTCTACAATGAGCAGTTCTTC. This codes for CASPGLAVYNEQFF.

The chain employs TRBV21-1 and TRBJ2-1; no DNA check was done on the table's D call, TRBD2. TRBV21-1 is a recognized pseudogene. The CDR3 runs to 17 residues. The CDR3 DNA reads as TGTGCCAGCAGCAGTAGGACTGGTAGCGGGAGGGACCATGAGCAGTTCTTC. It yields the protein CASSSRTGSGRDHEQFF.

This chain uses TRBV7-6 with TRBJ2-5; 8 bases align to TRBD1. After removal of 5 bases from V and 9 bases from J, the junction contained 8 bases not matched to a gene. The V gene's germline CDR1 is SGHVS and CDR2 FNYEAQ. The CDR3 runs 13 residues. The CDR3 DNA sequence: TGTGCCAGCAGCGTATTGACAGGGGAAGCCCAGTACTTC. Encoded protein: CASSVLTGEAQYF.

This sequence joins TRBV27 and TRBJ2-3; unclear D gene. V was clipped by 6 bases and J by 0 bases, with 7 bases between them. The CDR3 runs 13 residues. Germline V gene data show CDR1 as MNHEY and CDR2 as SMNVEV (reference sequence). The CDR3 loop is CASSRVSTDTQYF. In DNA, the CDR3 is TGTGCCAGCAGCCGGGTCAGCACAGATACGCAGTATTTT.

V and J are TRBV7-9 and TRBJ1-2; D might be TRBD1 (6 bases). Trimming took 5 bases from V and 0 from J, leaving 13 bases between them. This CDR3 comprises 15 residues. Germline V gene lookup returns CDR1 SEHNR and CDR2 FQNEAQ (reference sequence). The DNA of the CDR3 is TGTGCCAGCAGCCTAAGGGACAAGCCTAACTATGGCTACACCTTC. Protein: CASSLRDKPNYGYTF.

This chain joins TRBV29-1 and TRBJ2-3; 12 nucleotides match TRBD2. This CDR3 is built from 16 residues. Germline CDR1 SQVTM, CDR2 ANQGSEA. The V gene end was trimmed by 6 bases and the J gene end by 4 bases; junction bases not matched to a gene: 11. As DNA, the CDR3 is TGCAGCGTGTCAGACCCTAGCGGGAGGGCTTCAGATACGCAGTATTTT. Translating gives CSVSDPSGRASDTQYF.

The sample holds one count of this clone. J is TRBJ2-1 and V is TRBV2, with 11 bases identical to TRBD2. Looked up from germline, CDR1 is SNHLY and CDR2 is FYNNEI. V gave up 6 bases and J gave up 8 bases; unmatched junction bases: 3. This CDR3 has 13 amino acids. Here the CDR3 reads CASSETSGDEQFF. The CDR3 DNA follows: TGTGCCAGCAGCGAGACTAGCGGGGATGAGCAGTTCTTC.

This rearrangement joins TRBV6-1 to TRBJ1-2; 7 bases align to TRBD1. This CDR3 contains 14 residues. Looked up from germline, CDR1 is MNHNS and CDR2 is SASEGT. Losses at the gene ends were 0 bases for V and 4 bases for J; bases not matched to a gene: 2. CDR3 region: CASSEATGIYGYTF. The CDR3 DNA reads as TGTGCCAGCAGTGAAGCGACAGGGATCTATGGCTACACCTTC.